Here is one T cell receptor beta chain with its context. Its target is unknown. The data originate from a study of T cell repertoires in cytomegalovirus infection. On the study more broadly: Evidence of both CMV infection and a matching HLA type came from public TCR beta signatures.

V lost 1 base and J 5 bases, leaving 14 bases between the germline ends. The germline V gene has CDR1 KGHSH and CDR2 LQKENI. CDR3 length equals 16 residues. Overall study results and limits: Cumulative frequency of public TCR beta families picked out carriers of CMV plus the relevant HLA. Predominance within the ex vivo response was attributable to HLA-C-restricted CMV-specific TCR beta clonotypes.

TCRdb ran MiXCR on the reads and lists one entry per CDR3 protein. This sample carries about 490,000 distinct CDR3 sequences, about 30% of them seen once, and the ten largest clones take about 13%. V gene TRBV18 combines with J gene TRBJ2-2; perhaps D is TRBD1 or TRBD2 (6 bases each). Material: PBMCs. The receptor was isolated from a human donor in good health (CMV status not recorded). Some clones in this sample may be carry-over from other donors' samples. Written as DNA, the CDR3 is TGTGCCAGCTCACCACGGCTTGGGGGGCCGACCGGGGAGCTGTTTTTT. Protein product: CASSPRLGGPTGELFF.